This TCR beta chain was sequenced in a study of monozygotic twins with inflammatory bowel disease. Germline V lookup: CDR1 SSHAT, CDR2 FNYEAQ (reference sequence). This CDR3 is built from 16 residues. The team made cDNA by running eight separate reactions for each sample. TCRdb processed the 5' RACE reads again and assigns one entry to each CDR3 protein, with no DNA. This listing includes about 140,000 distinct CDR3 sequences. The receptor was derived from a human donor with ulcerative colitis or Crohn's disease, or a healthy co-twin of an affected twin (not recorded which). The sample consisted of blood. The chain couples TRBV7-7 to TRBJ2-2; TCRdb selects TRBD1, and the lack of DNA leaves this call unchecked. CDR3 loop: CASSRGQGMNTGELFF.